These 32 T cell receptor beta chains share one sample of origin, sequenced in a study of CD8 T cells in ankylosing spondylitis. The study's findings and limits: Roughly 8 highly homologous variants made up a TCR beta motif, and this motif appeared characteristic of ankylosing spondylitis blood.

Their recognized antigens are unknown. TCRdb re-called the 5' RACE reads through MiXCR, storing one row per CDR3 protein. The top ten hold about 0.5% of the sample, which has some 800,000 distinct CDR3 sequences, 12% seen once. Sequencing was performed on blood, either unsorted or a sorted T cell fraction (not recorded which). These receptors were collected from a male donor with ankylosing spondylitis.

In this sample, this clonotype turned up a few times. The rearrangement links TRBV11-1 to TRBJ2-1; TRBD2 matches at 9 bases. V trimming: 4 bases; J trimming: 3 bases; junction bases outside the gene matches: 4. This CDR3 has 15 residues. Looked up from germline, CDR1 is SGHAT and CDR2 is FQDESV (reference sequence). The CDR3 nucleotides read TGTGCCAGCAGCTCACTAGCGGGTAACTACAATGAGCAGTTCTTC. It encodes CASSSLAGNYNEQFF.

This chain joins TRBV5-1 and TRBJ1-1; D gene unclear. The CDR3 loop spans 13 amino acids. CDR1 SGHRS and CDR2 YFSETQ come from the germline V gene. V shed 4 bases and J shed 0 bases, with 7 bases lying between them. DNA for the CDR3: TGCGCCAGCAGCGAGCAGGTGAACACTGAAGCTTTCTTT. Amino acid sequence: CASSEQVNTEAFF. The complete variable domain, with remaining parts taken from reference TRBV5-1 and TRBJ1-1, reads KAGVTQTPRYLIKTRGQQVTLSCSPISGHRSVSWYQQTPGQGLQFLFEYFSETQRNKGNFPGRFSGRQFSNSRSEMNVSTLELGDSALYLCASSEQVNTEAFFGQGTRLTVV.

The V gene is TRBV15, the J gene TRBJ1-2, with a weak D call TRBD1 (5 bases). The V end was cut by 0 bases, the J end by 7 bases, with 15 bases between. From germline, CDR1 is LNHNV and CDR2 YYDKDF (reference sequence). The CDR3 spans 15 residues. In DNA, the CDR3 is TGTGCCACCAGCAGAGATTTGGGGGGAGAGAGTGGCTACACCTTC. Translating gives CATSRDLGGESGYTF.

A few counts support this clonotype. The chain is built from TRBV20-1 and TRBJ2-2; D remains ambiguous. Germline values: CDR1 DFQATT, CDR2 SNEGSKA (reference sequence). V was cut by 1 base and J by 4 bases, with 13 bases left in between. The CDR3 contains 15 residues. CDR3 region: CSARGGLVLTGELFF. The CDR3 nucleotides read TGCAGTGCTAGAGGGGGTTTGGTACTCACCGGGGAGCTGTTTTTT.

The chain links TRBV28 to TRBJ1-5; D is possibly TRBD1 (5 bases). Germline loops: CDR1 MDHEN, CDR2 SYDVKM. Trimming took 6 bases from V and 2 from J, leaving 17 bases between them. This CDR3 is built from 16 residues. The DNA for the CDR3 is TGTGCCAGCAGCGGCCTACTAAGACAGCGCAATCAGCCCCAGCATTTT. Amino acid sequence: CASSGLLRQRNQPQHF. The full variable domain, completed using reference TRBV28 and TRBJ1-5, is DVKVTQSSRYLVKRTGEKVFLECVQDMDHENMFWYRQDPGLGLRLIYFSYDVKMKEKGDIPEGYSVSREKKERFSLILESASTNQTSMYLCASSGLLRQRNQPQHFGDGTRLSIL.

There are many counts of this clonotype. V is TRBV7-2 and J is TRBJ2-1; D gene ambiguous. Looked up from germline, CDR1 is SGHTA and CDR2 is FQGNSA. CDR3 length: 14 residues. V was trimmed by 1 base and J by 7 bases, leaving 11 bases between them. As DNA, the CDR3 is TGTGCCAGCAGCTTAGGCGGCCTCAGGAATGAGCAGTTCTTC. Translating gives CASSLGGLRNEQFF. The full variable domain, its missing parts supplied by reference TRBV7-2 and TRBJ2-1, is GAGVSQSPSNKVTEKGKDVELRCDPISGHTALYWYRQSLGQGLEFLIYFQGNSAPDKSGLPSDRFSAERTGGSVSTLTIQRTQQEDSAVYLCASSLGGLRNEQFFGPGTRLTVL.

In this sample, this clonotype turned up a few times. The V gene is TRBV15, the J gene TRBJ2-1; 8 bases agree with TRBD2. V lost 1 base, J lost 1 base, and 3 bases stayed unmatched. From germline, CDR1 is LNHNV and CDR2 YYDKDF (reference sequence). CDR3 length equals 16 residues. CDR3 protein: CATSRGLATSYNEQFF. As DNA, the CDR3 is TGTGCCACCAGCAGAGGACTAGCGACATCCTACAATGAGCAGTTCTTC.

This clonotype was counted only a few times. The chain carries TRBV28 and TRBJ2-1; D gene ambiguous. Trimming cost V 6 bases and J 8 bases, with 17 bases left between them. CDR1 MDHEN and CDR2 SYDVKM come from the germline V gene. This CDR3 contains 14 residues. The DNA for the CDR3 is TGTGCCAGCAGCCCGCGGCCCCCGCTGGATGAGCAGTTCTTC. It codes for CASSPRPPLDEQFF.

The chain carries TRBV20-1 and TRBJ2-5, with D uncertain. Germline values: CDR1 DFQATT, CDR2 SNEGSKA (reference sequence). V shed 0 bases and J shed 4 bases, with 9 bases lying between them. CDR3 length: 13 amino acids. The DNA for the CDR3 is TGCAGTGCTAGAGACCAGGAGCGAGAGACCCAGTACTTC. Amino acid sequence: CSARDQERETQYF.

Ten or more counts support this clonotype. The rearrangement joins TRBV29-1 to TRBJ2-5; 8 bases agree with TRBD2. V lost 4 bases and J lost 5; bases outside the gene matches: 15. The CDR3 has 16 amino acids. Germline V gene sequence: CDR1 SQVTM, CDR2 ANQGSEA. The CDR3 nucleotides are TGCAGCGTTGGGCTTACGGGGGCGGGAGGTCAGGAGACCCAGTACTTC. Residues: CSVGLTGAGGQETQYF.

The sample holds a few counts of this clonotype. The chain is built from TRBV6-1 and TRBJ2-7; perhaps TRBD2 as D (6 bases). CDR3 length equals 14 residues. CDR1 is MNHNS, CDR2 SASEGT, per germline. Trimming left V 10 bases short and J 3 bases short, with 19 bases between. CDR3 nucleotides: TGTGCCACCTTACCGTGGGCGGGGCACTACGAGCAGTACTTC. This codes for CATLPWAGHYEQYF.

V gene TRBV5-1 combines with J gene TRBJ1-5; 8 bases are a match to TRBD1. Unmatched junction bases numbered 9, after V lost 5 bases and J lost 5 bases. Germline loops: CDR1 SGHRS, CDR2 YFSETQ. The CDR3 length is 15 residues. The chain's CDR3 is CASSQSGGADQPQHF. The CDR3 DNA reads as TGCGCCAGCAGTCAGTCAGGGGGCGCGGATCAGCCCCAGCATTTT.

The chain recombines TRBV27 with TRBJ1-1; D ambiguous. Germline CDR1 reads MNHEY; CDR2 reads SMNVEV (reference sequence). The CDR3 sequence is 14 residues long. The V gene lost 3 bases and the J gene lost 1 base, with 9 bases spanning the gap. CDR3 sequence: CASSFLRSNTEAFF. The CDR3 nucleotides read TGTGCCAGCAGTTTCCTCAGGTCGAACACTGAAGCTTTCTTT.

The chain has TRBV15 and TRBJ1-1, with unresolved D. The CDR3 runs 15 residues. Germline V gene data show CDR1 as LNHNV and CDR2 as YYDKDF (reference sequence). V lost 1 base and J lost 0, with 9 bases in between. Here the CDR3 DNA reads TGTGCCACCAGCAGAGTAGAATTATTGAACACTGAAGCTTTCTTT. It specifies CATSRVELLNTEAFF. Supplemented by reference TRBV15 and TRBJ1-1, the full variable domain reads DAMVIQNPRYQVTQFGKPVTLSCSQTLNHNVMYWYQQKSSQAPKLLFHYYDKDFNNEADTPDNFQSRRPNTSFCFLDIRSPGLGDTAMYLCATSRVELLNTEAFFGQGTRLTVV.

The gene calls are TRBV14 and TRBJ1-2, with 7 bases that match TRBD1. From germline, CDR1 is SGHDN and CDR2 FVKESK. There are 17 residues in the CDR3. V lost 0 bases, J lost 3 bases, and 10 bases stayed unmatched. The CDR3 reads CASSQDTGATRYYGYTF. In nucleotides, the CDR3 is TGTGCCAGCAGCCAAGATACAGGGGCGACGAGGTACTATGGCTACACCTTC.

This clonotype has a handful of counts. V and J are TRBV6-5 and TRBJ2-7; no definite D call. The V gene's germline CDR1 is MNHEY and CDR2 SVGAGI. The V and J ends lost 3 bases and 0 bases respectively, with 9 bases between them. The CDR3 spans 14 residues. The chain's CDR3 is CASSYRAASYEQYF. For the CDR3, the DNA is TGTGCCAGCAGTTATCGTGCAGCCTCCTACGAGCAGTACTTC.

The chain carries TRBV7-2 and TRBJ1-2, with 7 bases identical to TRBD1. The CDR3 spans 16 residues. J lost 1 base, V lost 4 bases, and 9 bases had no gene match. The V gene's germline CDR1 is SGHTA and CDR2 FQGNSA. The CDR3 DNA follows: TGTGCCAGCAGCTACAGGACAGGAGACCTTAACTATGGCTACACCTTC. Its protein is CASSYRTGDLNYGYTF.

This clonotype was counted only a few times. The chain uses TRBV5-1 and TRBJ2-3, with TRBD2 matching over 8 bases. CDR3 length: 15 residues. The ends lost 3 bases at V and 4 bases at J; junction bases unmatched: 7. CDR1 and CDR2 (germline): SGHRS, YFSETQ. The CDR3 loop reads CASSWISGDADTQYF. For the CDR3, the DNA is TGCGCCAGCAGCTGGATTAGCGGGGATGCAGATACGCAGTATTTT.

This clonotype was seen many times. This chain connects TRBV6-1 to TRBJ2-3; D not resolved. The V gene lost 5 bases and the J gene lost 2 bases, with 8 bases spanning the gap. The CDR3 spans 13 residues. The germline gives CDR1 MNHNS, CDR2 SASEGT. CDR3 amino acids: CASSLDDTDTQYF. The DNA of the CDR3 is TGTGCCAGCAGTCTAGACGACACAGATACGCAGTATTTT.

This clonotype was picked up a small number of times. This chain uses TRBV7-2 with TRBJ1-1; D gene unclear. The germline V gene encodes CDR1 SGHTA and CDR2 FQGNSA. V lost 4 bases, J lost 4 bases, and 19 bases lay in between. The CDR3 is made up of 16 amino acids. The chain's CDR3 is CASSSLGVLDSTEAFF. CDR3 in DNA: TGTGCCAGCAGCTCACTCGGGGTTCTCGATAGCACTGAAGCTTTCTTT.

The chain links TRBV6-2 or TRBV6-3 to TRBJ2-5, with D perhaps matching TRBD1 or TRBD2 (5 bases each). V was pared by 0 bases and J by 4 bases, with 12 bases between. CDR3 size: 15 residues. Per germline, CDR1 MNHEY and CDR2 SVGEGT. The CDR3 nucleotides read TGTGCCAGCAGTTACTCGTGGGAGAGGGGAGAGACCCAGTACTTC. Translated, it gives CASSYSWERGETQYF.

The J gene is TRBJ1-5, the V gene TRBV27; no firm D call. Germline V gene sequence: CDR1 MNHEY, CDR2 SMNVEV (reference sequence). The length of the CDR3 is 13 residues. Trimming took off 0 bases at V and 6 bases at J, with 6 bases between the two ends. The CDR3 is CASSLSRSQPQHF. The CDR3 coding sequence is TGTGCCAGCAGTTTATCCAGGAGTCAGCCCCAGCATTTT.

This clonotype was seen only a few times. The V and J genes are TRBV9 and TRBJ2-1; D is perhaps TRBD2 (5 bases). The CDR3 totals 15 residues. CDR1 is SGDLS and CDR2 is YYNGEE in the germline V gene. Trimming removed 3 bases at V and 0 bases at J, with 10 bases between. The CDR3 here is CASSARGSSYNEQFF. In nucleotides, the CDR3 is TGTGCCAGCAGCGCCCGAGGGAGCTCCTACAATGAGCAGTTCTTC.

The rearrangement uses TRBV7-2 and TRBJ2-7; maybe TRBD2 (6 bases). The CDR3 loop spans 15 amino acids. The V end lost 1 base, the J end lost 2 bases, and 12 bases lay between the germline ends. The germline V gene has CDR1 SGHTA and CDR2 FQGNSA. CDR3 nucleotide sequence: TGTGCCAGCAGCTTAGGACTAGGGCCCCCCTACGAGCAGTACTTC. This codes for CASSLGLGPPYEQYF. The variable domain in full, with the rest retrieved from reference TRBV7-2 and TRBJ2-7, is GAGVSQSPSNKVTEKGKDVELRCDPISGHTALYWYRQSLGQGLEFLIYFQGNSAPDKSGLPSDRFSAERTGGSVSTLTIQRTQQEDSAVYLCASSLGLGPPYEQYFGPGTRLTVT.

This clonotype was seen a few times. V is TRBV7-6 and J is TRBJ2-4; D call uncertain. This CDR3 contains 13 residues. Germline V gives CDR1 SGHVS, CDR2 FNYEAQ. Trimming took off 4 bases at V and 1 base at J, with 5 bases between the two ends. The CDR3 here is CASSSLAKNIQYF. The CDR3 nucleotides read TGTGCCAGCAGCTCCCTTGCCAAAAACATTCAGTACTTC.

The CDR3 region is CASSLGGWDSIYEQYF. The CDR3 nucleotides are TGCGCCAGCAGCTTGGGGGGATGGGACAGCATTTACGAGCAGTACTTC. The chain couples TRBV5-1 to TRBJ2-7; TRBD1 matches at 7 bases. This CDR3 has 16 residues. With V trimmed by 0 bases and J by 4 bases, 10 bases remained unmatched. The V gene's germline CDR1 is SGHRS and CDR2 YFSETQ.

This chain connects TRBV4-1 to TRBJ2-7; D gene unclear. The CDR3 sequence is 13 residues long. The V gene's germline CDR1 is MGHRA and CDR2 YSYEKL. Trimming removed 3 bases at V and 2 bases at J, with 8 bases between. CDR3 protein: CASSQGEAYEQYF. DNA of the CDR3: TGCGCCAGCAGCCAGGGTGAGGCCTACGAGCAGTACTTC.

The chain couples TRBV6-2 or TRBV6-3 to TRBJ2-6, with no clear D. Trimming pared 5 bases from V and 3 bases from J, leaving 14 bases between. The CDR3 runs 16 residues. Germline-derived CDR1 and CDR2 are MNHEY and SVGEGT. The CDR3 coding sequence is TGTGCCAGCAGTCCTACAATGGATCGTGGGGCCAACGTCCTGACTTTC. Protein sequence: CASSPTMDRGANVLTF.

The CDR3 loop is CASRDRARDEQFF. CDR3 bases: TGTGCCAGCCGTGACAGGGCTAGGGATGAGCAGTTCTTC. V is TRBV6-2 or TRBV6-3 and J is TRBJ2-1; TRBD1 matches at 7 bases. This CDR3 comprises 13 residues. Per germline, CDR1 MNHEY and CDR2 SVGEGT. The trim removed 8 bases at V and 8 bases at J, leaving 9 bases unmatched.

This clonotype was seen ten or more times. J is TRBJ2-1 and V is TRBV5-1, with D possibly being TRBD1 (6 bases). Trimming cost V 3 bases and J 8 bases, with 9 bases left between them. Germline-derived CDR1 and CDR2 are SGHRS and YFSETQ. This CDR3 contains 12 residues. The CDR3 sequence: CASSSQGYEQFF. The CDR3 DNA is TGCGCCAGCAGCTCACAGGGATATGAGCAGTTCTTC.

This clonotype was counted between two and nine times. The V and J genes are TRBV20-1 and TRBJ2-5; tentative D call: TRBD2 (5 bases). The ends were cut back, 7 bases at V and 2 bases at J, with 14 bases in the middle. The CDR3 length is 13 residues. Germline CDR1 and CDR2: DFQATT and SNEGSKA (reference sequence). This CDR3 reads CSVKSGLQETQYF. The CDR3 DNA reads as TGCAGTGTTAAGTCGGGGTTACAAGAGACCCAGTACTTC.

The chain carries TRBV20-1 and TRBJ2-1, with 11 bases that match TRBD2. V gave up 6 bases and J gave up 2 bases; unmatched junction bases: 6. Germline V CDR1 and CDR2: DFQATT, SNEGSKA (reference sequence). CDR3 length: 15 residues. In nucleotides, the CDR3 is TGCAGTGCAACGGCGGGACTAGCGGCCTACAATGAGCAGTTCTTC. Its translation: CSATAGLAAYNEQFF.